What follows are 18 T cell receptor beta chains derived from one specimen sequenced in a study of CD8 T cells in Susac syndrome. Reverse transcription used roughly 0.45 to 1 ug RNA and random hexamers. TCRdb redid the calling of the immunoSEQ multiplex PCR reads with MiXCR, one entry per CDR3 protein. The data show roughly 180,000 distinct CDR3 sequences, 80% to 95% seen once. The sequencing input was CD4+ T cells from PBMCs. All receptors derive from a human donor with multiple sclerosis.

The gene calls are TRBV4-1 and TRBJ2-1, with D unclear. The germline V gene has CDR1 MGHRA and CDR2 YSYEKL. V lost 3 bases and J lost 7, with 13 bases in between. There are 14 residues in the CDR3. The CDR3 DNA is TGCGCCAGCAGCCAGGCCCCAGAGTTGAATGAGCAGTTCTTC. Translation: CASSQAPELNEQFF.

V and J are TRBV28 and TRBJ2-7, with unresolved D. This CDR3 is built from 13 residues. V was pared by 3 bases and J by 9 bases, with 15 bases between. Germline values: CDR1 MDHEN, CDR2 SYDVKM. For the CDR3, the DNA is TGTGCCAGCAGTTTTGGAACAGCCCCTGGGCAGTACTTC. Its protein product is CASSFGTAPGQYF.

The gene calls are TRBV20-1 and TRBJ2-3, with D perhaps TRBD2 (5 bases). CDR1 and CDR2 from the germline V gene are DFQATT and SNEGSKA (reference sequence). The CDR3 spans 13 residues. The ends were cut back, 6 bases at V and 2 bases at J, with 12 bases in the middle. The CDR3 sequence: CSAGVQNTDTQYF. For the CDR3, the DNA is TGCAGTGCCGGGGTACAGAACACAGATACGCAGTATTTT.

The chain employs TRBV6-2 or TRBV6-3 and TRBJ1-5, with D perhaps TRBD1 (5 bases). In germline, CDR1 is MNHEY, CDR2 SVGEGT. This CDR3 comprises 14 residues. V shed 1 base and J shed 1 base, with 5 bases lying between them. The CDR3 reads CASSYWGSNQPQHF. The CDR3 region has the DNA TGTGCCAGCAGTTACTGGGGCAGCAATCAGCCCCAGCATTTT.

The CDR3 sequence: CASSLAPPMGYGYTF. CDR3 coding DNA: TGCGCCAGCAGCTTGGCCCCCCCGATGGGCTATGGCTACACCTTC. The J gene is TRBJ1-2, the V gene TRBV5-1; D is unresolved. Per germline, CDR1 SGHRS and CDR2 YFSETQ. This CDR3 is 15 amino acids long. Between the trimmed V and J ends, which lost 0 bases and 4 bases, there was a span of 13 bases.

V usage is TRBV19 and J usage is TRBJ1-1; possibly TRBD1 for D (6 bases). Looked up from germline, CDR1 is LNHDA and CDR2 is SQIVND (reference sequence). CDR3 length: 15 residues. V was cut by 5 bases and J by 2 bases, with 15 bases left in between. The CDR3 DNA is TGTGCCAGTAGTGGGTTGGGGACACCTAACACTGAAGCTTTCTTT. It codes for CASSGLGTPNTEAFF.

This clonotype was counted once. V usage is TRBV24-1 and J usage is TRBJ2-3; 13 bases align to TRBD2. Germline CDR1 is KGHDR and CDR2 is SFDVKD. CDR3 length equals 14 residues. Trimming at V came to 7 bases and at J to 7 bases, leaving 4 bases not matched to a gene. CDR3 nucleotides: TGTGCCACCAGCACTAGCGGGGGGGCGAATACGCAGTATTTT. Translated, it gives CATSTSGGANTQYF.

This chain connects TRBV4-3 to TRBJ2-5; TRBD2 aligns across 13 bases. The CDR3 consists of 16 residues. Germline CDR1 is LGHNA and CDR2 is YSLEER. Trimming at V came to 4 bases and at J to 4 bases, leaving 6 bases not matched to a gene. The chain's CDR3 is CASSPWTSGRGETQYF. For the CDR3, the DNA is TGCGCCAGCAGCCCCTGGACTAGCGGGAGAGGAGAGACCCAGTACTTC.

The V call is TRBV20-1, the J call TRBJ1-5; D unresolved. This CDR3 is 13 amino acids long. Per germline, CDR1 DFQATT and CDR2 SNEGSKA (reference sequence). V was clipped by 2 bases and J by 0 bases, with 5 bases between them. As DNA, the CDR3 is TGCAGTGCTAGAACTGTTAGCAATCAGCCCCAGCATTTT. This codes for CSARTVSNQPQHF.

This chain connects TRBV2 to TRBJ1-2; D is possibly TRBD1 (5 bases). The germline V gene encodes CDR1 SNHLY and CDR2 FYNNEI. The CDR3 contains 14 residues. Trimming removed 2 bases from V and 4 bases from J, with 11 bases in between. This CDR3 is CASSELTEFYGYTF. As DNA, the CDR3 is TGTGCCAGCAGTGAATTGACAGAATTCTATGGCTACACCTTC.

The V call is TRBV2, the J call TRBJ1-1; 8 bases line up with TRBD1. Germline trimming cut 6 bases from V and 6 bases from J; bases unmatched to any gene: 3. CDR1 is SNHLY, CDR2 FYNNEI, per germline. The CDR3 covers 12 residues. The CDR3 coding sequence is TGTGCCAGCAGCGGACAGGGTTCTGAAGCTTTCTTT. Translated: CASSGQGSEAFF.

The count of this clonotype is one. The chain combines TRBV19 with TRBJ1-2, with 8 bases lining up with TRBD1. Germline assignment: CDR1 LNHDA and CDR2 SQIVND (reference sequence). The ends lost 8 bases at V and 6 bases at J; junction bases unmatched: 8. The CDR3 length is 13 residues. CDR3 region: CASGQGRMDGYTF. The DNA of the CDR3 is TGTGCCAGTGGACAGGGCAGGATGGATGGCTACACCTTC.

CDR3 DNA: TGTGCCAGCAGAAATCCTAAGGGCGGAACTGAAGCTTTCTTT. It translates to CASRNPKGGTEAFF. The chain recombines TRBV5-4 with TRBJ1-1; D is uncertain. V shed 5 bases and J shed 5 bases, with 16 bases lying between them. This CDR3 is 14 amino acids long. Germline V gene sequence: CDR1 SGHNT, CDR2 YYREEE (reference sequence).

As DNA, the CDR3 is TGTGCCTGGGGAACGGCTAATGAGCAGTTCTTC. Translated: CAWGTANEQFF. The J gene is TRBJ2-1, the V gene TRBV30; D is unclear. The CDR3 is 11 residues long. The V end lost 5 bases, the J end lost 7 bases, and 9 bases lay between the germline ends. Germline CDR1 GTSNPN, CDR2 SVGIG (reference sequence).

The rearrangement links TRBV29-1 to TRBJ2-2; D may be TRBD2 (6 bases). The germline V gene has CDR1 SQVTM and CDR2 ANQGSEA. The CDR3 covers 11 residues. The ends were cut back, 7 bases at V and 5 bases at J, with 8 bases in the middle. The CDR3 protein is CSGGETGELFF. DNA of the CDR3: TGCAGCGGCGGGGAGACCGGGGAGCTGTTTTTT.

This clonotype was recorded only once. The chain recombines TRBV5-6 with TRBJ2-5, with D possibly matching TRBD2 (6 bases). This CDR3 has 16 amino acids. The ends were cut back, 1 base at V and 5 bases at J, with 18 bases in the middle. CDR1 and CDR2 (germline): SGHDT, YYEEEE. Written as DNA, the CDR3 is TGTGCCAGCAGCTTGCACGGGAGTGGGGTGGGGGAGACCCAGTACTTC. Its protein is CASSLHGSGVGETQYF.

CDR3 in DNA: TGTGCCAGCAGCGAGCCGGGACAAGAGACCCAGTACTTC. Protein sequence: CASSEPGQETQYF. The rearrangement uses TRBV7-3 and TRBJ2-5; D perhaps matches TRBD2 (5 bases). The CDR3 loop spans 13 amino acids. Germline V gene lookup returns CDR1 SGHTA and CDR2 FQGTGA. Trimming removed 5 bases from V and 2 bases from J, with 9 bases in between.

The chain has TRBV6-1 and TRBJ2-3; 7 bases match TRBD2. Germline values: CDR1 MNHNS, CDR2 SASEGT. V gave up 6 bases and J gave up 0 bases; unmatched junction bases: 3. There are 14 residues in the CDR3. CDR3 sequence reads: CASSERGSTDTQYF. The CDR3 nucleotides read TGTGCCAGCAGCGAGCGGGGTAGCACAGATACGCAGTATTTT.